This entry lists 18 T cell receptor beta chains sequenced from one sample in a study of T-cell reconstitution after alpha-beta-depleted transplantation in children. Construction of the TCRbeta library involved unique molecular identifiers. TCRdb re-analysed the PCR reads in MiXCR, keeping a single row per CDR3 protein. The data contain about 870,000 distinct CDR3 sequences, about 15% of them singletons. The sequenced sample was PBMCs, mostly from graft donor cells, obtained 360 days after TCRalphabeta/CD19-depleted stem cell transplant. These TCRs come from a male patient younger than 18 who had a stem cell transplant for acute lymphoblastic leukemia, so the T cells may come from the graft donor.

The genes are TRBV11-2 and TRBJ2-7; 8 bases are a match to TRBD1. This CDR3 spans 15 amino acids. Germline V gene data show CDR1 as SGHAT and CDR2 as FQNNGV. With 6 bases clipped from V and 2 bases from J, the junction kept 9 bases outside the gene matches. CDR3 nucleotide sequence: TGTGCCAGCAGTTGGACAGGGCGTTTGCCCTACGAGCAGTACTTC. This gives the protein CASSWTGRLPYEQYF.

This clonotype was detected ten times or more. CDR3 in amino acids: CASSKTRSSPQHF. DNA for the CDR3: TGTGCCAGCAGCAAGACCCGGAGCTCGCCCCAGCATTTT. The chain is built from TRBV4-2 and TRBJ1-5; the D is unclear. Germline lookup yields CDR1 LGHNA and CDR2 YNFKEQ. Trimming removed 5 bases at V and 9 bases at J, with 14 bases between. The CDR3 length is 13 residues.

The rearrangement uses TRBV3-1 and TRBJ2-7; 10 bases agree with TRBD2. The CDR3 runs to 22 residues. Germline CDR1 reads LGHDT; CDR2 reads YNNKEL (reference sequence). With V trimmed by 4 bases and J by 2 bases, 26 bases remained unmatched. CDR3 sequence (DNA): TGTGCCAGCAGCCCTCACCCCTGGCTAGCGGGAGTATATAAGGGAGGGGCCTACGAGCAGTACTTC. Amino acids: CASSPHPWLAGVYKGGAYEQYF.

V and J are TRBV20-1 and TRBJ1-4; D is uncertain. The CDR3 is 15 amino acids. Germline V CDR1 and CDR2: DFQATT, SNEGSKA (reference sequence). V gave up 2 bases and J gave up 3 bases, with 13 bases separating them. The CDR3 protein is CSARSQPLPNEKLFF. The CDR3 bases are TGCAGTGCTAGATCCCAGCCCCTGCCTAATGAAAAACTGTTTTTT.

J is TRBJ2-2 and V is TRBV5-1, with 11 bases that match TRBD1. The CDR3 has 16 residues. The junction had 7 bases not matched to a gene; V was cut back by 4 bases and J by 5 bases. Germline V gene lookup returns CDR1 SGHRS and CDR2 YFSETQ. The CDR3 nucleotides are TGCGCCAGCAGCCCCCGGACAGGGGGCCATACCGGGGAGCTGTTTTTT. Protein sequence: CASSPRTGGHTGELFF.

This clonotype turned up a few times. The chain employs TRBV5-1 and TRBJ1-2; possibly TRBD1 for D (5 bases). Germline assignment: CDR1 SGHRS and CDR2 YFSETQ. This CDR3 contains 14 residues. V lost 4 bases and J 7 bases, leaving 17 bases between the germline ends. The CDR3 reads CASSNQAPGRGYTF. The CDR3 nucleotides are TGCGCCAGCAGCAACCAGGCCCCGGGACGTGGCTACACCTTC.

This clonotype was seen at least ten times. The chain is built from TRBV11-2 and TRBJ2-1; D uncertain. The CDR3 is 16 residues long. Per germline, CDR1 SGHAT and CDR2 FQNNGV. Trimming pared 0 bases from V and 4 bases from J, leaving 13 bases between. In nucleotides, the CDR3 is TGTGCCAGCAGCTTAGAGAGGTATGAGCCTTACAATGAGCAGTTCTTC. Protein product: CASSLERYEPYNEQFF.

This clonotype was observed a handful of times. This rearrangement joins TRBV28 to TRBJ2-1; no definite D call. Looked up from germline, CDR1 is MDHEN and CDR2 is SYDVKM. V was clipped by 6 bases and J by 10 bases, with 10 bases between them. The CDR3 is made up of 11 amino acids. The CDR3 loop reads CASRTPLEQFF. The CDR3 DNA sequence: TGTGCCAGCAGGACCCCGCTCGAGCAGTTCTTC. The full variable domain, rest sourced from reference TRBV28 and TRBJ2-1, is DVKVTQSSRYLVKRTGEKVFLECVQDMDHENMFWYRQDPGLGLRLIYFSYDVKMKEKGDIPEGYSVSREKKERFSLILESASTNQTSMYLCASRTPLEQFFGPGTRLTVL.

This clonotype appeared a single time. This chain uses TRBV10-3 with TRBJ2-7; D unresolved. The CDR3 extends over 18 amino acids. Germline loops: CDR1 ENHRY, CDR2 SYGVKD. Trimming stripped 0 bases from V and 3 bases from J, with 21 bases between. CDR3 DNA sequence: TGTGCCATCAGTGAGTCGATCGGACGGACCATGGGGTACTACGAGCAGTACTTC. Protein: CAISESIGRTMGYYEQYF.

This chain connects TRBV6-2 or TRBV6-3 to TRBJ2-1; possibly TRBD1 or TRBD2 for D (5 bases each). The V end was cut by 8 bases, the J end by 3 bases, with 20 bases between. Germline values: CDR1 MNHEY, CDR2 SVGEGT. The CDR3 loop spans 16 amino acids. The CDR3 DNA reads as TGTGCCAGCCCCTATTACAGGTTTGGGGGCTACAATGAGCAGTTCTTC. As protein: CASPYYRFGGYNEQFF.

This chain links TRBV2 with TRBJ2-5, with TRBD2 identical over 7 bases. Per germline, CDR1 SNHLY and CDR2 FYNNEI. The CDR3 runs to 15 residues. V shed 2 bases and J 0 bases; nucleotides not matched to a gene: 3. The CDR3 loop is CASSEWGTNQETQYF. In DNA form, the CDR3 reads TGTGCCAGCAGTGAATGGGGGACTAACCAAGAGACCCAGTACTTC.

This clonotype was counted only a few times. The chain couples TRBV12-3 or TRBV12-4 to TRBJ2-3; the D gene is possibly TRBD2 (5 bases). This CDR3 has 17 amino acids. V lost 7 bases to trimming and J lost 2 bases, with 22 bases between them. CDR3 in DNA: TGTGCCAGCAAGACGGGAATGGGCCTCGCCAACACAGATACGCAGTATTTT. Translating it yields CASKTGMGLANTDTQYF.

As concerns this clonotype: One junction end disagrees with the germline gene, perhaps due to a read error. This rearrangement joins TRBV2 to TRBJ2-2; 8 bases are shared with TRBD2. Germline loops: CDR1 SNHLY, CDR2 FYNNEI. The CDR3 length is 18 residues. CDR3 sequence: CAISPLWVAGKNTGELFF. As DNA, the CDR3 is TGTGCCATCAGTCCCCTCTGGGTAGCGGGGAAGAACACCGGGGAGCTGTTTTTT.

The chain combines TRBV29-1 with TRBJ2-2, with 12 nucleotides matching TRBD2. Germline loops: CDR1 SQVTM, CDR2 ANQGSEA. The ends lost 3 bases at V and 9 bases at J; junction bases unmatched: 8. The CDR3 has 15 amino acids. The CDR3 nucleotides read TGCAGCGTTGACAGGCTAGCGGGAGGGCCGAGGGAGCTGTTTTTT. Translated, it gives CSVDRLAGGPRELFF.

This clonotype has more than one count but fewer than ten. The chain has TRBV5-1 and TRBJ2-2; 10 bases are shared with TRBD1. Germline values: CDR1 SGHRS, CDR2 YFSETQ. The CDR3 consists of 24 residues. Trimming removed 6 bases from V and 1 base from J; junction bases left unmatched: 30. The CDR3 nucleotides are TGCGCCAGCACATCTCCCATCGCATTGCCCGGGACAGGGGTCATTGTAGTGAACACCGGGGAGCTGTTTTTT. Translation: CASTSPIALPGTGVIVVNTGELFF.

The table lists this clonotype with a few counts. The genes are TRBV4-1 and TRBJ2-7; D is perhaps TRBD1 (6 bases). Trimming stripped 1 base from V and 0 bases from J, with 13 bases between. This CDR3 region has 16 residues. Germline lookup yields CDR1 MGHRA and CDR2 YSYEKL. This CDR3 reads CASSQGWDTTSYEQYF. CDR3 in DNA: TGCGCCAGCAGCCAAGGCTGGGACACTACCTCCTACGAGCAGTACTTC.

In the case of this clonotype: At one end the junction does not follow the germline gene, possibly because of a read error. The chain is built from TRBV11-2 and TRBJ2-1, with 7 bases that match TRBD2. This CDR3 comprises 17 residues. Germline-derived CDR1 and CDR2 are SGHAT and FQNNGV. The CDR3 protein is CASSLDVGRMSYNELFF. In DNA form, the CDR3 reads TGTGCCAGCAGCTTAGATGTCGGGAGGATGTCCTACAATGAGCTGTTCTTC.

This clonotype was observed a few times. V usage is TRBV12-3 or TRBV12-4 and J usage is TRBJ2-7; the match to TRBD2 covers 8 bases. This CDR3 comprises 14 residues. Unmatched junction bases numbered 8, after V lost 5 bases and J lost 5 bases. In DNA, the CDR3 is TGTGCCAGCAGTCCCGGGACTAGGATCCACGAGCAGTACTTC. It translates to CASSPGTRIHEQYF.